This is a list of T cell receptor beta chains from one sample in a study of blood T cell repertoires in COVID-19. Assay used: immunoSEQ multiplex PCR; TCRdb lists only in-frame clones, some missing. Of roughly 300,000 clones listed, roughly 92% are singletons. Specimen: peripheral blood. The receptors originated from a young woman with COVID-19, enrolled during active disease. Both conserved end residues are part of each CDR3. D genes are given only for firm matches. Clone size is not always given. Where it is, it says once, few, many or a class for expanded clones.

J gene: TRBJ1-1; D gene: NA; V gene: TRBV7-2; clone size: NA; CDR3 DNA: TGTGCCAGCAGCCCCGGGGGGGCCCACACTGAAGCTTTCTTT; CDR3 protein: CASSPGGAHTEAFF
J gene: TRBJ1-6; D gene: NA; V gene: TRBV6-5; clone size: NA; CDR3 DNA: TGTGCCTCATCAACAGGGAGCTCACCCCTCCACTTT; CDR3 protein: CASSTGSSPLHF
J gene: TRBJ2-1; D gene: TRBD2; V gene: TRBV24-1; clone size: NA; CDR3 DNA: TGTGCCACCAGTGCCCAGGGGACTAGCGGGTACAATGAGCAGTTCTTC; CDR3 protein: CATSAQGTSGYNEQFF
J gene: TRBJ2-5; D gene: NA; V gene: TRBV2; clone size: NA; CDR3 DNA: TGTGCCAGCAGTGATAGCCGGGGCCAAGAGACCCAGTACTTC; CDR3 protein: CASSDSRGQETQYF
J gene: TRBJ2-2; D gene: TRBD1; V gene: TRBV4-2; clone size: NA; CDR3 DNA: TGTGCCAGCAGCCTCCGGACAGGGACCTCGAACACCGGGGAGCTGTTTTTT; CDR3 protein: CASSLRTGTSNTGELFF
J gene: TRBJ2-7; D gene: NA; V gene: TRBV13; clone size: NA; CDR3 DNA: TGTGCCAGCAGCGGGGGACTTACTTCCTACGAGCAGTACTTC; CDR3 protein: CASSGGLTSYEQYF
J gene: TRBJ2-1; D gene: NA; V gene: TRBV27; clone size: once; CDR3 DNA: TGTGCCAGCAGTTTAATGGTAGTTACTGAGCAGTTCTTC; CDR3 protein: CASSLMVVTEQFF
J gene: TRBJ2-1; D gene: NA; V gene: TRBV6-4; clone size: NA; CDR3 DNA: TGTGCCAGCAGTAGTGTCAGGACAGACGGTGAGCAGTTCTTC; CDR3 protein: CASSSVRTDGEQFF
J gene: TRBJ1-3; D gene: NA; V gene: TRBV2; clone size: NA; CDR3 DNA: TGTGCCAGCAGCGTACAGGGAGATGCTGGAAACACCATATATTTT; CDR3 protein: CASSVQGDAGNTIYF
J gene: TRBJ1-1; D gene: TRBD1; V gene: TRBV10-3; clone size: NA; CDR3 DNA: TGTGCCATCAGGGCCACAGGGGAGACGAACACTGAAGCTTTCTTT; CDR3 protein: CAIRATGETNTEAFF
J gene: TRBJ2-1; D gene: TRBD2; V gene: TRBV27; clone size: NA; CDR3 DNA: TGTGCCAGCAGTTTAGAGCCCCCTAGCGGGAGGCCCAATGAGCAGTTCTTC; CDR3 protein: CASSLEPPSGRPNEQFF
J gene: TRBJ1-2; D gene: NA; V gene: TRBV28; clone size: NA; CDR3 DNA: TGTGCCAGCACCCCCCAAGGTGAGGGGGACTATGGCTACACCTTC; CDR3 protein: CASTPQGEGDYGYTF
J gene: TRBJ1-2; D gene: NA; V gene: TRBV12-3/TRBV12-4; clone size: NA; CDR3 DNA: TGTGCCAGCTCTTTAAGGACAGCTTATGGCTACACCTTC; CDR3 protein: CASSLRTAYGYTF
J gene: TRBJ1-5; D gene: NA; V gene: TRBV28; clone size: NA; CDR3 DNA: TGTGCCAGCAGCATCACAGGGTATAGCAATCAGCCCCAGCATTTT; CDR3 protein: CASSITGYSNQPQHF
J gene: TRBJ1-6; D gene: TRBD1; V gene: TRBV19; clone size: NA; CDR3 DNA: TGTGCCAGTAGCGGACAGGTTAATTCACCCCTCCACTTT; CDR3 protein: CASSGQVNSPLHF
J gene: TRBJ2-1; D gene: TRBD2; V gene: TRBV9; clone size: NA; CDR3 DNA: TGTGCCAGCAGCGCCCCGGGACTAGCGATGGCGAATGAGCAGTTCTTC; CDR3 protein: CASSAPGLAMANEQFF
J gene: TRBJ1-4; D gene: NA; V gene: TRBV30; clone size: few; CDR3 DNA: TGTGCCTGGAGTATAGGACTCGGTAATGAAAAACTGTTTTTT; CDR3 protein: CAWSIGLGNEKLFF
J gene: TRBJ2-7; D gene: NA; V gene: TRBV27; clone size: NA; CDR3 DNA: TGTGCCAGCAGTTTACATCGGGACACTATCTACGAGCAGTACTTC; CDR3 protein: CASSLHRDTIYEQYF
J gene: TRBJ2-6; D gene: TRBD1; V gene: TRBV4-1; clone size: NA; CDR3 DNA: TGCGCCAGCAGCCACACAACGACAGGGAACGGGGCCAACGTCCTGACTTTC; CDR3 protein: CASSHTTTGNGANVLTF
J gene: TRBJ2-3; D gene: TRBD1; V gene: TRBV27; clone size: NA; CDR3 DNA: TGTGCCAGCAGCTTCAGGGGGACAGGGTACGATACGCAGTATTTT; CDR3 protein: CASSFRGTGYDTQYF
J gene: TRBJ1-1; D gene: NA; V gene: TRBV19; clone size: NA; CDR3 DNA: TGTGCCAGTAGTATGGGGCACAGGGCTTGGGGCACTGAAGCTTTCTTT; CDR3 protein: CASSMGHRAWGTEAFF
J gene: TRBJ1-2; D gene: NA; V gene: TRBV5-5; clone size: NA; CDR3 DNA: TGTGCCAGCAGCTTTGAGCCGGACTATGGCTACACCTTC; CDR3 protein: CASSFEPDYGYTF
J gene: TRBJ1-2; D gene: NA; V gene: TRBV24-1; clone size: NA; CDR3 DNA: TGTGCCACCAGTGATTTGTCAGGGATCCATGGCTACACCTTC; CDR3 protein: CATSDLSGIHGYTF
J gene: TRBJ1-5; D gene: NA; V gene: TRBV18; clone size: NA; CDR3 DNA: TGTGCCAGCTCACCGTCAGGGGTAGGCAATCAGCCCCAGCATTTT; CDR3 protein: CASSPSGVGNQPQHF
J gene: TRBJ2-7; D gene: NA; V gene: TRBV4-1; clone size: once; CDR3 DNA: TGCGCCAGCAGCCCGGTAGCGGATCCCTCCTACGAGCAGTACTTC; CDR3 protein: CASSPVADPSYEQYF
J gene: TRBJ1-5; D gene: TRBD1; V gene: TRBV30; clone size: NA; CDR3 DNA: TGTGCCTGGAGTACTACTTCGGGACAGGGAAGGCCCCAGCATTTT; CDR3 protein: CAWSTTSGQGRPQHF
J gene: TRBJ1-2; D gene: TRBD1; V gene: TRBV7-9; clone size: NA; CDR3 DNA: TGTGCCAGCAGCTCAATGGGACAGGGCTATGGCTACACCTTC; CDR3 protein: CASSSMGQGYGYTF
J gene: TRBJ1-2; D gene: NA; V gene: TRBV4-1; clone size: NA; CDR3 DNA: TGCGCCAGCAGCCAAGATCTGTCAGGAACTCCCTATGGCTACACCTTC; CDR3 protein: CASSQDLSGTPYGYTF
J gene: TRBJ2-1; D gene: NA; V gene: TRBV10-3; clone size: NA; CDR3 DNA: TGTGCCATCAGTGAGTCGGGCTCACCTAGCCACAATGAGCAGTTCTTC; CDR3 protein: CAISESGSPSHNEQFF
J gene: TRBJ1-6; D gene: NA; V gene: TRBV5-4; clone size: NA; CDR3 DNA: TGTGCCAGCAGCTTGGGGGCCCTCTCTTCTAATTCACCCCTCCACTTT; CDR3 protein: CASSLGALSSNSPLHF
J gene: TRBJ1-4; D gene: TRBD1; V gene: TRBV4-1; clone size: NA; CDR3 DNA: TGCGCCAGCAGCCAAGAAGGACAGGGGGGCCTAGGAGTTGATGAAAAACTGTTTTTT; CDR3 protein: CASSQEGQGGLGVDEKLFF
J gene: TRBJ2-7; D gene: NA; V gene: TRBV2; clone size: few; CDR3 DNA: TGTGCCAGCACTGCGGGGTCTTACGAGCAGTACTTC; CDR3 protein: CASTAGSYEQYF
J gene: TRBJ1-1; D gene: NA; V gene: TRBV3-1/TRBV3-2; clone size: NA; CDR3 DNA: TGTGCCAGCAGCCAAGTGGGAGGGAACACTGAAGCTTTCTTT; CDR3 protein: CASSQVGGNTEAFF
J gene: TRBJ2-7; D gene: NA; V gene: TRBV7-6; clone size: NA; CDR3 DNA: TGTGCCAGCAGCTTAGAGGCAGGGGCGAACTCCTACGAGCAGTACTTC; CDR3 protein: CASSLEAGANSYEQYF
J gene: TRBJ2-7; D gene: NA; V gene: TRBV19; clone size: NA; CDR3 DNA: TGTGCCAGTAGTATTTCAGTTGGCGAGCAGTACTTC; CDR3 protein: CASSISVGEQYF
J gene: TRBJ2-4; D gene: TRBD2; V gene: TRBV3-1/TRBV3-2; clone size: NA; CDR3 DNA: TGTGCCAGCAGCCAGGCTCCAAAAACCGGGACTAGACGTCGAGGAAACATTCAGTACTTC; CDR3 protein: CASSQAPKTGTRRRGNIQYF
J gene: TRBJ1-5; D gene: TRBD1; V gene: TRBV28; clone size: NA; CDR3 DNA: TGTGCCAGCAGTTCGACCCATGGCAGGGGGAGTCATCAGCCCCAGCATTTT; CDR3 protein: CASSSTHGRGSHQPQHF